Below are 22 T cell receptor beta chains sequenced from a single sample in a study of blood T cell repertoires in COVID-19. Clones were sequenced by immunoSEQ multiplex PCR, and TCRdb holds only the in-frame ones, with some missing. This table holds 180,000 or so clones, approximately 85% found once. Sequencing was performed on peripheral blood. These receptors all come from a woman of 80 years or more with acute or convalescent COVID-19.

CDR3 bases: TGTGCCAGCAGTGACTCGAGGGGACAGGGGACTGAAGCTTTCTTT. Protein sequence: CASSDSRGQGTEAFF. This rearrangement joins TRBV6-4 to TRBJ1-1; 10 bases fit TRBD1. The CDR3 loop spans 15 amino acids. Germline CDR1 is MRHNA and CDR2 is SNTAGT. V shed 0 bases and J 5 bases; nucleotides not matched to a gene: 3.

V and J are TRBV2 and TRBJ1-1, with D unclear. V gave up 4 bases and J gave up 3 bases, with 6 bases separating them. The CDR3 runs 12 residues. Germline assignment: CDR1 SNHLY and CDR2 FYNNEI. The chain's CDR3 is CASSGHDTEAFF. The CDR3 region has the DNA TGTGCCAGCAGTGGACACGACACTGAAGCTTTCTTT.

V usage is TRBV21-1 and J usage is TRBJ2-7; the table's TRBD1 call for D was not verified on the DNA. TRBV21-1 is a documented pseudogene. The CDR3 runs 14 residues. The CDR3 loop reads CARSTGELIDEQYF. The CDR3 DNA is TGTGCCAGATCGACAGGGGAACTTATCGACGAGCAGTACTTC.

The V and J genes are TRBV27 and TRBJ2-3; possible D gene TRBD2, 5 bases. The CDR3 length is 14 residues. CDR1 MNHEY and CDR2 SMNVEV come from the germline V gene (reference sequence). Trimming left V 2 bases short and J 2 bases short, with 8 bases between. CDR3 bases: TGTGCCAGCAGTTTAAAACGGGACACAGATACGCAGTATTTT. Its protein is CASSLKRDTDTQYF.

The chain combines TRBV7-2 with TRBJ2-6; TRBD2 is a possible D gene (5 bases). Germline assignment: CDR1 SGHTA and CDR2 FQGNSA. The V end lost 5 bases, the J end lost 0 bases, and 17 bases lay between the germline ends. This CDR3 is 18 amino acids long. The CDR3 nucleotides are TGTGCCAGCAGCCCCCGCCCCCCGGGGAGCTCTGGGGCCAACGTCCTGACTTTC. Its translation: CASSPRPPGSSGANVLTF.

J is TRBJ2-3 and V is TRBV12-2; the table assigns TRBD2, which was not confirmed against the DNA. TRBV12-2 is annotated as a pseudogene. The CDR3 runs to 18 residues. CDR3 protein: CAPPVGTSGGSSTDTQYF. In DNA form, the CDR3 reads TGTGCACCCCCAGTGGGGACTAGCGGAGGTTCTAGCACAGATACGCAGTATTTT.

This chain links TRBV24-1 with TRBJ2-2; a weak D match, TRBD1 (6 bases). The CDR3 totals 15 residues. Germline V gene data show CDR1 as KGHDR and CDR2 as SFDVKD. V was trimmed by 8 bases and J by 3 bases, leaving 15 bases between them. The CDR3 DNA reads as TGTGCCACCAACGCTGGACAGAGAGACACCGGGGAGCTGTTTTTT. Translating it yields CATNAGQRDTGELFF.

The chain uses TRBV4-3 and TRBJ1-2; D may be TRBD1 (5 bases). Germline V CDR1 and CDR2: LGHNA, YSLEER. This CDR3 has 15 amino acids. Trimming left V 2 bases short and J 5 bases short, with 15 bases between. CDR3 region: CASSQIRGTAYGYTF. In DNA form, the CDR3 reads TGCGCCAGCAGCCAAATTCGCGGGACTGCTTATGGCTACACCTTC.

The chain joins TRBV9 to TRBJ1-1; 8 bases match TRBD1. The trim removed 4 bases at V and 1 base at J, leaving 3 bases unmatched. Per germline, CDR1 SGDLS and CDR2 YYNGEE. The CDR3 covers 14 residues. In nucleotides, the CDR3 is TGTGCCAGCAGCTTCGGGACAGGGAACACTGAAGCTTTCTTT. It encodes CASSFGTGNTEAFF.

This chain uses TRBV30 with TRBJ2-1; 10 bases agree with TRBD2. This CDR3 has 17 amino acids. Losses at the gene ends were 1 base for V and 2 bases for J; bases not matched to a gene: 8. In germline, CDR1 is GTSNPN, CDR2 SVGIG (reference sequence). The DNA of the CDR3 is TGTGCCTGGAGTGGCTACTGGACTAGCGGTACCTACAATGAGCAGTTCTTC. Amino acid sequence: CAWSGYWTSGTYNEQFF. Together with reference TRBV30 and TRBJ2-1, the CDR3 gives the full variable domain: SQTIHQWPATLVQPVGSPLSLECTVEGTSNPNLYWYRQAAGRGLQLLFYSVGIGQISSEVPQNLSASRPQDRQFILSSKKLLLSDSGFYLCAWSGYWTSGTYNEQFFGPGTRLTVL.

The chain is built from TRBV7-2 and TRBJ2-2; TRBD2 is a possible D gene (6 bases). V was cut by 1 base and J by 5 bases, with 8 bases left in between. The CDR3 loop spans 14 amino acids. The germline V gene has CDR1 SGHTA and CDR2 FQGNSA. The DNA of the CDR3 is TGTGCCAGCAGCTTAGTTGCGGGGACCGGGGAGCTGTTTTTT. It encodes CASSLVAGTGELFF.

This clone was found a few times. At one end the junction does not follow the germline gene, possibly because of a read error. The chain is built from TRBV10-3 and TRBJ2-7, with 7 bases matching TRBD1. This CDR3 is built from 14 residues. Looked up from germline, CDR1 is ENHRY and CDR2 is SYGVKD. CDR3 nucleotides: TGTGCCACCAGTGGACAGGACCTCTCCTACGAGCAGTACTTC. Translation: CATSGQDLSYEQYF.

This chain uses TRBV27 with TRBJ1-5; D is perhaps TRBD1 (5 bases). This CDR3 has 15 residues. The V end lost 5 bases, the J end lost 5 bases, and 16 bases lay between the germline ends. Germline CDR1 MNHEY, CDR2 SMNVEV (reference sequence). The CDR3 DNA reads as TGTGCCAGCAGTAGGGAGGGGTCGAAGTATCAGCCCCAGCATTTT. Its translation is CASSREGSKYQPQHF.

This chain uses TRBV27 with TRBJ2-7, with 7 nucleotides matching TRBD1. V was clipped by 3 bases and J by 2 bases; unmatched bases: 7. CDR1 is MNHEY and CDR2 is SMNVEV in the germline V gene (reference sequence). The CDR3 spans 15 residues. The CDR3 nucleotides are TGTGCCAGCAGTTTTAACACAGGGGCTCCCTACGAGCAGTACTTC. Protein sequence: CASSFNTGAPYEQYF.

The CDR3 DNA reads as TGTGCCAGCAGCTATTCGTTCGGAGGGGACAGGGGGCATGAGACCCAGTACTTC. Translation: CASSYSFGGDRGHETQYF. The chain joins TRBV5-8 to TRBJ2-5; TRBD1 matches 12 bases. With 3 bases clipped from V and 5 bases from J, the junction kept 14 bases outside the gene matches. The CDR3 is 18 residues long. The germline V gene has CDR1 SGHTS and CDR2 YDEGEE.

CDR3 loop: CASSLREGLSPLHF. The CDR3, as DNA: TGCGCCAGCAGCCTGAGGGAGGGCCTTTCACCCCTCCACTTT. This chain joins TRBV4-3 and TRBJ1-6, with unresolved D. The CDR3 is 14 amino acids. V shed 4 bases and J shed 9 bases, with 13 bases lying between them. Germline CDR1 LGHNA, CDR2 YSLEER.

The rearrangement joins TRBV5-1 to TRBJ2-2; no clear D. V was shortened by 0 bases and J by 5 bases, with 5 bases between the two germline ends. The CDR3 is 13 amino acids. Looked up from germline, CDR1 is SGHRS and CDR2 is YFSETQ. The CDR3 region has the DNA TGCGCCAGCAGCTTGGGAGTTACCGGGGAGCTGTTTTTT. Protein: CASSLGVTGELFF.

This chain connects TRBV27 to TRBJ2-3; TRBD2 matches 14 bases. The length of the CDR3 is 16 residues. Germline V gene data show CDR1 as MNHEY and CDR2 as SMNVEV (reference sequence). After removal of 5 bases from V and 8 bases from J, the junction contained 9 bases not matched to a gene. The CDR3 DNA follows: TGTGCCAGCAGTCCAGGGACTAGCGGGAGATGGAGTACGCAGTATTTT. Translating it yields CASSPGTSGRWSTQYF.

This clone was observed a handful of times. V is TRBV19 and J is TRBJ1-3; 7 nucleotides align to TRBD1. Germline values: CDR1 LNHDA, CDR2 SQIVND (reference sequence). The CDR3 consists of 17 residues. The V gene end was trimmed by 5 bases and the J gene end by 4 bases; junction bases not matched to a gene: 14. The CDR3 sequence is CASSPTGGTASGNTIYF. Here the CDR3 DNA reads TGTGCCAGTAGTCCGACCGGAGGGACAGCTTCCGGAAACACCATATATTTT.

The CDR3 sequence is CASSRRQGYGYTF. The CDR3 DNA reads as TGTGCCAGCAGCCGGAGACAGGGATATGGCTACACCTTC. V gene TRBV3-1 (or the pseudogene TRBV3-2) combines with J gene TRBJ1-2; 7 bases match TRBD1. Trimming took 4 bases from V and 5 from J; bases not matched to a gene: 4. The germline gives CDR1 LGHDT, CDR2 YNNKEL (reference sequence). The CDR3 extends over 13 amino acids.

In the case of this clone: The identical CDR3 is also encoded by other nucleotide sequences in the sample. The genes are TRBV18 and TRBJ1-2; weak D call: TRBD1 (5 bases). V lost 6 bases to trimming and J lost 3 bases, with 17 bases between them. The germline V gene has CDR1 KGHSH and CDR2 LQKENI. CDR3 length: 15 amino acids. The CDR3 DNA sequence: TGTGCCAGCTCCCCCCCCACGGGGGGTGACTATGGCTACACCTTC. Translated, it gives CASSPPTGGDYGYTF.

About this clone: The same CDR3 can be traced to other DNA sequences in this sample. The chain links TRBV5-1 to TRBJ2-1; TRBD2 matches 8 bases. V lost 4 bases, J lost 0 bases, and 3 bases stayed unmatched. Germline V gene lookup returns CDR1 SGHRS and CDR2 YFSETQ. There are 15 residues in the CDR3. CDR3 loop: CASSQSGSSYNEQFF. In nucleotides, the CDR3 is TGCGCCAGCAGCCAGAGCGGGAGCTCCTACAATGAGCAGTTCTTC.